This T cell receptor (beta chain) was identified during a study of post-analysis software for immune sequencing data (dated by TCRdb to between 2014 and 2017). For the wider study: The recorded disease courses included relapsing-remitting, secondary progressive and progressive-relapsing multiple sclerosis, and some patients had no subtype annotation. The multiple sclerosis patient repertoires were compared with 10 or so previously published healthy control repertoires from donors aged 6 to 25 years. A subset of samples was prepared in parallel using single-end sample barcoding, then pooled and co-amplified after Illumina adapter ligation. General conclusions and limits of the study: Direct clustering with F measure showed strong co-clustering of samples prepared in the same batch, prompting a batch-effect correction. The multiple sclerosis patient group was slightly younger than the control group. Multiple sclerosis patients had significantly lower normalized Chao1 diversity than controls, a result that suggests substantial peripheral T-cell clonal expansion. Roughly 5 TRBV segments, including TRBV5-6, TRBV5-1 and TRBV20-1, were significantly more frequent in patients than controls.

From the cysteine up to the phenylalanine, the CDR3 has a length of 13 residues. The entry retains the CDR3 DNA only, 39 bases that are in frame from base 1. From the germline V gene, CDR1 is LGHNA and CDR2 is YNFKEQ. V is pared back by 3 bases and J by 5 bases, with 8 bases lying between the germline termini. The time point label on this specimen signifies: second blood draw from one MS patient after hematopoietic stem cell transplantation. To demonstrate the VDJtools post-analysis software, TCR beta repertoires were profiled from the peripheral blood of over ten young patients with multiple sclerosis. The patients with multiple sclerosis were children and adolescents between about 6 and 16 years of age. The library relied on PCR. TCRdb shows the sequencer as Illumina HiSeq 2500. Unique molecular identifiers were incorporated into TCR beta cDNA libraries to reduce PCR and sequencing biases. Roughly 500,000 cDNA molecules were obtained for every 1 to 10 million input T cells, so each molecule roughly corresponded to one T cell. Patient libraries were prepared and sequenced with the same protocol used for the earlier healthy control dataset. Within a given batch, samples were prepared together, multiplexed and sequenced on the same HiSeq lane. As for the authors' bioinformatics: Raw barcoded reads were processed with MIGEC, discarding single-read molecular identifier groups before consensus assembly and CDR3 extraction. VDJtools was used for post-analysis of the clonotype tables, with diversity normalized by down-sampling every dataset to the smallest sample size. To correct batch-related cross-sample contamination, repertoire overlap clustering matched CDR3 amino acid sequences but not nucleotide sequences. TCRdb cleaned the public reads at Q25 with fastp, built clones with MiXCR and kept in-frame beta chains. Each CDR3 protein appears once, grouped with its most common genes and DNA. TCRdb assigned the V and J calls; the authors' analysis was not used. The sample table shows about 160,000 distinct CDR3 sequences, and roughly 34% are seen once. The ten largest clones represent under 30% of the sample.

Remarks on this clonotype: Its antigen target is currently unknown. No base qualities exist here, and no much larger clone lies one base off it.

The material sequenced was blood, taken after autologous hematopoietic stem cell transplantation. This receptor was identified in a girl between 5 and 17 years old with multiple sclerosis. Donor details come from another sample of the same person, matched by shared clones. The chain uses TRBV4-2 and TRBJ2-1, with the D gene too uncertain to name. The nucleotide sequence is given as TGTGCCAGCAGCCAGGTCACTAACAATGAGCAGTTCTTC. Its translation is CASSQVTNNEQFF.